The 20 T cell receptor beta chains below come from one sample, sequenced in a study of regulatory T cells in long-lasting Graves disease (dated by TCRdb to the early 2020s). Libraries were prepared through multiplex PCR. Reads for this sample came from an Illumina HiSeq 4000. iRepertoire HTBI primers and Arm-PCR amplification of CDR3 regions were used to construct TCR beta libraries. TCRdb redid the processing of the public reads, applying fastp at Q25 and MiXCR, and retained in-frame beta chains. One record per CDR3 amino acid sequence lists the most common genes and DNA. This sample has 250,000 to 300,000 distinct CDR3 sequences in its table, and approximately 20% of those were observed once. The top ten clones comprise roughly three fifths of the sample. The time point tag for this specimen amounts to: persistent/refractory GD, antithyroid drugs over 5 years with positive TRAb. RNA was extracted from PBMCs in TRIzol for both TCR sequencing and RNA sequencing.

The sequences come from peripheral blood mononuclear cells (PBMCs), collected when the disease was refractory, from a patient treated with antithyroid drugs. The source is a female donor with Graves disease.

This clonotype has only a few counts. The CDR3 DNA reads TGCAGTGCCCCGCCGGACACAAACTATGGCTACACCTTC. Protein product: CSAPPDTNYGYTF. V and J are TRBV20-1 and TRBJ1-2, with a weak D call TRBD1 (5 bases). Trimming removed 6 bases at V and 2 bases at J, with 13 bases between. This CDR3 is built from 13 residues. Looked up from germline, CDR1 is DFQATT and CDR2 is SNEGSKA (reference sequence).

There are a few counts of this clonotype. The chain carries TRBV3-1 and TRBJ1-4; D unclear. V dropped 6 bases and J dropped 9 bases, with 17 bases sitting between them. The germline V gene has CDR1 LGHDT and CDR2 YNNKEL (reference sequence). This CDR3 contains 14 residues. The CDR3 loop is CASSLDWGNQKLFF. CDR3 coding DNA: TGTGCCAGCAGTCTGGACTGGGGAAATCAAAAACTGTTTTTT.

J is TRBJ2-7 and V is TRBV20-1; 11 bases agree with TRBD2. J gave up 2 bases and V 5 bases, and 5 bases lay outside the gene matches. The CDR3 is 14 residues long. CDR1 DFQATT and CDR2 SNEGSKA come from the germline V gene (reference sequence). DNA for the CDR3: TGCAGTGCTGGGGCTAGCGGGAGGACCTACGAGCAGTACTTC. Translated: CSAGASGRTYEQYF.

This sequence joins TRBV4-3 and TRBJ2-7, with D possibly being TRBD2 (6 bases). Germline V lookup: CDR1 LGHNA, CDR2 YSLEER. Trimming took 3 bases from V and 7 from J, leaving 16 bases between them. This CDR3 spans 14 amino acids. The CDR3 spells CASSHDGSRGEQYF. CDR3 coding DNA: TGCGCCAGCAGCCACGACGGGAGCCGAGGGGAGCAGTACTTC.

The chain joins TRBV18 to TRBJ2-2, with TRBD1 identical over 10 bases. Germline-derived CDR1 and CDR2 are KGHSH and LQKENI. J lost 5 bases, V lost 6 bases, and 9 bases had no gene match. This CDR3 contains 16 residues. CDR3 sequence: CASSADRGPWTGELFF. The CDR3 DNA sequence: TGTGCCAGCTCGGCCGACAGGGGGCCGTGGACCGGGGAGCTGTTTTTT.

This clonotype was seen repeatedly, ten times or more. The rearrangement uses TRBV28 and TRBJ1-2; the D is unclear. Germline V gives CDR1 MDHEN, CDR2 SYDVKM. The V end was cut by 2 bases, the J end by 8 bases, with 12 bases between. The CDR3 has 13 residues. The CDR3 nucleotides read TGTGCCAGCAGTTTAGATCTGGGCTGGGGCTACACCTTC. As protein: CASSLDLGWGYTF.

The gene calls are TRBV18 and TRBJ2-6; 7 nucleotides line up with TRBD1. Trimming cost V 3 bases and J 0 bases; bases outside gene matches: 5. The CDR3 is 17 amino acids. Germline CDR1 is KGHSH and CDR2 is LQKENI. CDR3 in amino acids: CASSPGTAYSGANVLTF. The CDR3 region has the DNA TGTGCCAGCTCACCCGGGACAGCGTACTCTGGGGCCAACGTCCTGACTTTC.

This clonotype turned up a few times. CDR3 sequence (DNA): TGTGCCAGCAGTGCCCAACAGGGGGAGACTGAAGCTTTCTTT. It is translated as CASSAQQGETEAFF. The chain couples TRBV12-3 or TRBV12-4 to TRBJ1-1; 8 bases line up with TRBD1. The CDR3 is 14 residues long. V shed 5 bases, J shed 5 bases, and the junction held 7 bases outside the gene matches.

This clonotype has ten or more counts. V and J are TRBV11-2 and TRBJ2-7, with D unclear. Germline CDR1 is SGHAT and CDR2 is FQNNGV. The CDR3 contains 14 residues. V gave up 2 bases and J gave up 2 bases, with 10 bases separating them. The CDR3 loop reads CASSLRQMAYEQYF. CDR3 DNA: TGTGCCAGCAGCTTAAGGCAGATGGCCTACGAGCAGTACTTC.

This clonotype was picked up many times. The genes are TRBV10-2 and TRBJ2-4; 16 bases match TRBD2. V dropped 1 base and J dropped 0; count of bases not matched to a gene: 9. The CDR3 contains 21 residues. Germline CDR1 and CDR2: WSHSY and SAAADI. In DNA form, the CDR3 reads TGCGCCAGCAGTGAGTGGGGACTAGCGGGAGGGCCAGGTCCAGCCAAAAACATTCAGTACTTC. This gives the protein CASSEWGLAGGPGPAKNIQYF.

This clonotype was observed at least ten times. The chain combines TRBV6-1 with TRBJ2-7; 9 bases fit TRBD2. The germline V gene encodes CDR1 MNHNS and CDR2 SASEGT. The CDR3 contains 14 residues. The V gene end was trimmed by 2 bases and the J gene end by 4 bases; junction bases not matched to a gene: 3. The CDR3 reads CASSEMRGGYEQYF. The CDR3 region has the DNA TGTGCCAGCAGTGAAATGCGGGGGGGGTACGAGCAGTACTTC.

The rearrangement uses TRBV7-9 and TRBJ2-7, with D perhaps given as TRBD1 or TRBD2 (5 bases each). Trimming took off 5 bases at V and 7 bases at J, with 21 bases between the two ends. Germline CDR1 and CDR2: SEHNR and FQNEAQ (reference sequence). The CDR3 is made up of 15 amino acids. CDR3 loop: CASSPGTTAPWEQYF. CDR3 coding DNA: TGTGCCAGCAGCCCCGGGACGACGGCCCCCTGGGAGCAGTACTTC.

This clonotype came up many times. As DNA, the CDR3 is TGCAGTGCTTCAGGGGGACTAGCCAAAAACATTCAGTACTTC. It is translated as CSASGGLAKNIQYF. V is TRBV20-1 and J is TRBJ2-4; weak D call: TRBD1 (7 bases). The CDR3 runs 14 residues. Germline V gene sequence: CDR1 DFQATT, CDR2 SNEGSKA (reference sequence). V gave up 5 bases and J gave up 0 bases, with 11 bases separating them.

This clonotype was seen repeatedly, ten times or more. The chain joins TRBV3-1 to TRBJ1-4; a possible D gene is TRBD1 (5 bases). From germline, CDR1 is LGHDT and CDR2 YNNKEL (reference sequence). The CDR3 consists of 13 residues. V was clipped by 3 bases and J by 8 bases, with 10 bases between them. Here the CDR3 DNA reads TGTGCCAGCAGCCAGAGGCAGGGCGAAAAACTGTTTTTT. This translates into CASSQRQGEKLFF.

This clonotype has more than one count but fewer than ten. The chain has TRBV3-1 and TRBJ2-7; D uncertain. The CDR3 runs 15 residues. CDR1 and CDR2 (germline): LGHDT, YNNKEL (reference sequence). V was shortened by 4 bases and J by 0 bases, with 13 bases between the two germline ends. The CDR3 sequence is CASSPLPGISYEQYF. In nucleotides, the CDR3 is TGTGCCAGCAGCCCGTTGCCGGGCATCTCCTACGAGCAGTACTTC.

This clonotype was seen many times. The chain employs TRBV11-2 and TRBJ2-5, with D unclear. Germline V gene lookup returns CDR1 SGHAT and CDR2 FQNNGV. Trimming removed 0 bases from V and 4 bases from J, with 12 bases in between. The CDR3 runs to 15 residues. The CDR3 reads CASSLDHANRETQYF. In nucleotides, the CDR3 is TGTGCCAGCAGCTTAGATCACGCGAATAGAGAGACCCAGTACTTC.

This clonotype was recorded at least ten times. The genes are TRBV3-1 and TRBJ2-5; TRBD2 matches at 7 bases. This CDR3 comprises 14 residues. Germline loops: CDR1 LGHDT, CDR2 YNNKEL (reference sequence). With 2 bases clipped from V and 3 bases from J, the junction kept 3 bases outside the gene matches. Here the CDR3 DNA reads TGTGCCAGCAGCCAAAACGCGGGAGAAGAGACCCAGTACTTC. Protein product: CASSQNAGEETQYF.

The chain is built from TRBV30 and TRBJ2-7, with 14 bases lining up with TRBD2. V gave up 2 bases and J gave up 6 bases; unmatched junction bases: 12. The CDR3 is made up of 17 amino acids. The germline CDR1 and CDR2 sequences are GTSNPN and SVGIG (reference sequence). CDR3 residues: CAWSPRRRLAGGFEQYF. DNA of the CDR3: TGTGCCTGGAGTCCCCGGAGGAGACTAGCGGGAGGGTTCGAGCAGTACTTC.

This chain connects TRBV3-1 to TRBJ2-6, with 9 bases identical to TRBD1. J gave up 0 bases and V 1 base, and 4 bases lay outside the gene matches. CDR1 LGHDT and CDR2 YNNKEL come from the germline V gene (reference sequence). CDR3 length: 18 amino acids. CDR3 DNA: TGTGCCAGCAGCCAAGCCGGGACAGGGCTCTCTGGGGCCAACGTCCTGACTTTC. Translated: CASSQAGTGLSGANVLTF.

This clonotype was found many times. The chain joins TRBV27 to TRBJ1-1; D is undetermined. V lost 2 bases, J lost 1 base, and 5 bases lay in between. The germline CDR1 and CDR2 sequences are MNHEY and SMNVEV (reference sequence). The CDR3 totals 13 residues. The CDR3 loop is CASSLNQNTEAFF. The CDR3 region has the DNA TGTGCCAGCAGTTTAAACCAGAACACTGAAGCTTTCTTT.